The source of this T cell receptor (beta chain) is a study of T cells after posttransplantation cyclophosphamide. Assay: immunoSEQ multiplex PCR; the TCRdb copy retains only in-frame clones and omits some. The table has some 10,000 clones, around nine tenths seen once; the top ten hold roughly a quarter. Busulfan-fludarabine conditioning, marrow transplant, and cyclophosphamide on days +3 and +4 were administered. V gave up 8 bases and J gave up 5 bases; unmatched junction bases: 9. CDR3 length equals 15 residues. The germline gives CDR1 MNHNS, CDR2 SASEGT. This receptor was obtained from a male patient aged 25-45 years who received an allogeneic stem cell transplant from a related donor, was CMV-positive, and had acute GVHD only. The graft donor may be the source of some T cells. The sequenced sample was CD4+ T cells sorted from PBMCs, obtained after allogeneic stem cell transplant with posttransplant cyclophosphamide. The V gene is TRBV6-1, the J gene TRBJ1-5; 10 nucleotides align to TRBD1. The DNA of the CDR3 is TGTGCCAGCGGTTGGACAGGGGGAATCGATCAGCCCCAGCATTTT. Its translation: CASGWTGGIDQPQHF.